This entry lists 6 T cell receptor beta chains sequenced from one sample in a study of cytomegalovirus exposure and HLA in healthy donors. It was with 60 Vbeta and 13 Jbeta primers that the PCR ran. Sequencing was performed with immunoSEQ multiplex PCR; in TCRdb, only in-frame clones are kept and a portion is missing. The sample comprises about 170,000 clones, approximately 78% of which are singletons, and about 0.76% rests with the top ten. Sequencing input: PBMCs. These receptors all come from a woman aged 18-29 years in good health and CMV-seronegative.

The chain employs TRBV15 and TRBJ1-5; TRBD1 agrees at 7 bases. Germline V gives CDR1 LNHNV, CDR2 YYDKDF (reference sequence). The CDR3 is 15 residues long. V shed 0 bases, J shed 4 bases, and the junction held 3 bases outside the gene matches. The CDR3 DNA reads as TGTGCCACCAGCAGAGACGGGACAGAAAATCAGCCCCAGCATTTT. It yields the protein CATSRDGTENQPQHF.

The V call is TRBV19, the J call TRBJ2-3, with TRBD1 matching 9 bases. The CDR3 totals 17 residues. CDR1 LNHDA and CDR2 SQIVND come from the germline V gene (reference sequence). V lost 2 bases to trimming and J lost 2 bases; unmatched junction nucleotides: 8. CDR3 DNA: TGTGCCAGTAGTATACGGACAGGGGTCTGGTCCACAGATACGCAGTATTTT. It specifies CASSIRTGVWSTDTQYF.

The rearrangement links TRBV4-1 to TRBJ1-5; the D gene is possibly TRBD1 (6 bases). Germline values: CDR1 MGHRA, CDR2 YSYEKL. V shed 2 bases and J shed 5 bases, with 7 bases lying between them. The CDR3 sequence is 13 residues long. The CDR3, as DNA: TGCGCCAGCAGCCAATACAGGGATCAGCCCCAGCATTTT. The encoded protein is CASSQYRDQPQHF.

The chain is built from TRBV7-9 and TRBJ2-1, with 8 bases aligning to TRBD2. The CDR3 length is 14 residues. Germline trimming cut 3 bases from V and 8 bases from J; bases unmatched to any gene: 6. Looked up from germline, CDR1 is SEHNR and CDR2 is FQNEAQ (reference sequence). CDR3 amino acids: CASSFNGRAYEQFF. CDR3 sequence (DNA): TGTGCCAGCAGCTTCAACGGGAGGGCCTATGAGCAGTTCTTC.

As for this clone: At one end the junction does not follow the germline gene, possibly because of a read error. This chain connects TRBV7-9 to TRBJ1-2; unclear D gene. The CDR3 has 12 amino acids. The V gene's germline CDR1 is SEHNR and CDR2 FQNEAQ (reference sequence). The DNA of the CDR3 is TGTTCCAGCAGCGGGCGCCCTGAGGGCTACACCTTC. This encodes CSSSGRPEGYTF.

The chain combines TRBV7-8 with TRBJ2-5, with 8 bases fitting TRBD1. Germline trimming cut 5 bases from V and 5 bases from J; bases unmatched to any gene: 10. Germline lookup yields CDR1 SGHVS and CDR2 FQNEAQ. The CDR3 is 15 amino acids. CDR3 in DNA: TGTGCCAGCAGCCCCCACAGGGGGGTTGAGGAGACCCAGTACTTC. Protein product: CASSPHRGVEETQYF.